This T cell receptor (beta chain) is drawn from a study of T cells in women clearing cervical HPV infection (dated by TCRdb to about 2018). Turning to the overall study: The cases were 25 to 30 women with histologically confirmed HPV16-related CIN3 or worse, and 2 of those women had invasive cancers. Cases had a median age of almost 35 years compared with 38 for controls, and baseline characteristics showed no significant differences between the groups. Cases and controls were matched on age within five years and on year of sample collection. Among cases, blood sampling came a median of nearly 150 days after lesion detection, with an interquartile range of about 85 to 220 days. The controls were 25 to 30 women whose single incident HPV16 infection cleared within 12 months with no development of precancer or cancer. Blood from cases was collected at the visit at which the lesion was first identified, whereas blood from controls was collected once infection was no longer detected. Since only a few of the women had HLA typing available, the possibility that HLA type was acting as a confounder could not be ruled out. In the parent cohort, around 9,500 women aged 18 or older were enrolled in Guanacaste, Costa Rica, during about 1993 to 1994 and were followed for roughly 7 years. Nested within Costa Rica's Guanacaste HPV Natural History Study, an exploratory proof-of-principle case-control study compared TCR repertoires across cervical HPV16 outcomes. Five blinded duplicates per group were added as quality controls, giving 60 or so samples: about 50 participants and 10 replicates.

The immunoSEQ assay used multiplex PCR to amplify TCR beta CDR3 regions from an average of around 1.2 ug of genomic DNA per sample. The assay corrected primer bias using a complete synthetic TCR repertoire to establish an amplification baseline. The amplicons were sequenced using the Illumina platform. The authors' pipeline ran thus. Sequences were error-corrected by clustering with frequency ratios and a modified nearest-neighbor algorithm, then analyzed in the immunoSEQ Analyzer with IMGT gene definitions. At each rarefaction depth, TCR richness and evenness were averaged across 20 rarefaction repeats, and samples with fewer sequences than that depth were excluded. V, D and J gene relative abundances were compared between groups with Wilcoxon rank sum tests, applying FDR correction. In the blinded duplicates, the intraclass correlation was about 95% for TCR richness and averaged about 80% across 66 gene segments. Imported from immuneACCESS, the table was reduced by TCRdb to in-frame sequences with V and J called. These copies leave out some clones; in studies compared against another copy, an unresolved V gene accounts for under half, and the cause of the remainder is not known. That table supplies the V and J calls and clone size; D and trimming were determined from the DNA. The table for this sample lists 30,000 to 45,000 clones. The leading ten clones occupy less than 2% of the sample.

Every participant had a single incident cervical HPV16 infection, and prevalent HPV16 infections were excluded. Cervical HPV DNA was detected by MY09/MY11 PCR, and genotyping was performed by dot-blot hybridization. Approximately 15 mL of heparinized blood were centrifuged, and the buffy coat was aliquoted, frozen at -30°C, then stored at -80°C. QIAGEN kits were used to extract genomic DNA from the buffy coat specimens. Study-level results and caveats: Random forest classifiers combining richness and V gene abundances distinguished cases from controls with an estimated AUC of around 0.79. Across sequencing depths, CIN3+ cases showed significantly higher TCR repertoire richness than controls, but evenness did not differ between the groups. T-cell numbers per sample were unknown, so richness differences could reflect varying T-cell content rather than repertoire biology. TRBV6-7 relative abundance was lower in cases than in controls (approximately 0.11% versus 0.16%; Bonferroni P = 0.0008). The cross-sectional design could not show whether the associations came before the infection or were a result of it, and neither effector/memory subsets nor HPV-specific T cells were isolated.

The germline V gene (reference sequence) supplies CDR1 DFQATT and CDR2 SNEGSKA. V is trimmed back by 6 bases and J by 5 bases, and the junction contains 7 bases that no gene match accounts for. From its cysteine to its phenylalanine, the CDR3 spans 13 amino acids. The DNA shown is the part of the CDR3 that was read: 30 bases, in frame from base 1. In the case of this clone: Its cognate antigen has yet to be identified. The CDR3 end lies 3 residues beyond the end of the read and is filled in from the germline J gene.

The sequencing input was blood buffy coat. The rearranged segments are TRBV20-1 and TRBJ2-3; TRBD2 agrees with 8 junctional bases. The TCR originated in a woman aged 18-70 years with a cervical HPV16 infection that either progressed to CIN3+ or cleared (not recorded which). The CDR3 has the sequence CSAARTSLDTQYF. The CDR3 bases that were read are TGCAGTGCGGCCCGGACTAGCTTAGATACG.